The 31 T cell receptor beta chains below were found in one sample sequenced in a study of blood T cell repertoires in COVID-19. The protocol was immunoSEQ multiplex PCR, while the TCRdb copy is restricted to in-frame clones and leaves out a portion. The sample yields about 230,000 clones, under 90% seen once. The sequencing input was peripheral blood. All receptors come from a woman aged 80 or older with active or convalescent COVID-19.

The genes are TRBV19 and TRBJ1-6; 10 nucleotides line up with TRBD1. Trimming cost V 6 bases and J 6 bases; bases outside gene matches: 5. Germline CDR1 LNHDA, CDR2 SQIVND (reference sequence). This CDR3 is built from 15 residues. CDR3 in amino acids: CASRSRDRGNSPLHF. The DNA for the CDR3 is TGTGCCAGTAGATCCCGGGACAGGGGTAATTCACCCCTCCACTTT.

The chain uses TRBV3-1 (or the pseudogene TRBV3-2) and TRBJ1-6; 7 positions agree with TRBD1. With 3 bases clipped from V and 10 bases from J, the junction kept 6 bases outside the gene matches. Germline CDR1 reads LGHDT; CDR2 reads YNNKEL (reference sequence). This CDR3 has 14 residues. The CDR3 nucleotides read TGTGCCAGCAGCCAGACAGGGAAAAGCTCACCCCTCCACTTT. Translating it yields CASSQTGKSSPLHF.

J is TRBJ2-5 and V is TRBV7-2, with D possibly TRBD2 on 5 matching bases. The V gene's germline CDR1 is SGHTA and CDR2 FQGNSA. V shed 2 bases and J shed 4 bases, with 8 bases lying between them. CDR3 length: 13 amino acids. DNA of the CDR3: TGTGCCAGCAGCTTACGAGGGCGAGAGACCCAGTACTTC. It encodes CASSLRGRETQYF.

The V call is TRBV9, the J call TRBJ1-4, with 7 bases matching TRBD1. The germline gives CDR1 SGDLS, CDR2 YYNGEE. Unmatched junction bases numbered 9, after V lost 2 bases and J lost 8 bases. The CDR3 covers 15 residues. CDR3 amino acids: CASSVEQGPGEKLFF. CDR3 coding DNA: TGTGCCAGCAGCGTTGAACAGGGGCCAGGGGAAAAACTGTTTTTT.

The CDR3 region has the DNA TGTGCCAGCAGTTTTAGCGGGAGGAGTTCTGGCTACACCTTC. This codes for CASSFSGRSSGYTF. The J gene is TRBJ1-2, the V gene TRBV28; D uncertain. V was pared by 3 bases and J by 7 bases, with 15 bases between. Germline V CDR1 and CDR2: MDHEN, SYDVKM. This CDR3 has 14 residues.

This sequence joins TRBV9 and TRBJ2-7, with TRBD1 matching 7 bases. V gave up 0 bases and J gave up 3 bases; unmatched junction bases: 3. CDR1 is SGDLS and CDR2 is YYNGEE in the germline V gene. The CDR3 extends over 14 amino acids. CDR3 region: CASSVGGTDYEQYF. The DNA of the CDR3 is TGTGCCAGCAGCGTAGGGGGGACAGACTACGAGCAGTACTTC.

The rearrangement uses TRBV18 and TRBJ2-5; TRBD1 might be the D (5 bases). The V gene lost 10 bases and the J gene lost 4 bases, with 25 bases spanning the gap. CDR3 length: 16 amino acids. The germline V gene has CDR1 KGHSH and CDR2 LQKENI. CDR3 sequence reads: CAIPETVLTQPETQYF. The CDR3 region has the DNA TGTGCCATCCCTGAGACAGTCCTAACGCAGCCAGAGACCCAGTACTTC.

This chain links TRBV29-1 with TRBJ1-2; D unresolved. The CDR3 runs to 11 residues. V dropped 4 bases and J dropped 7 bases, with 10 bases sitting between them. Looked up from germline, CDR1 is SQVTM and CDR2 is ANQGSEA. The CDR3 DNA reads TGCAGCGTTGGTGGAGTGTCTGGCTACACCTTC. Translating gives CSVGGVSGYTF.

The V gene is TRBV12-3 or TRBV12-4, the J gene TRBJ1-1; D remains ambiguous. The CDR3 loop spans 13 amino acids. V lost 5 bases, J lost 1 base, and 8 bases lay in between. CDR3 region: CASSTNTNTEAFF. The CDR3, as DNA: TGTGCCAGCAGTACCAACACGAACACTGAAGCTTTCTTT.

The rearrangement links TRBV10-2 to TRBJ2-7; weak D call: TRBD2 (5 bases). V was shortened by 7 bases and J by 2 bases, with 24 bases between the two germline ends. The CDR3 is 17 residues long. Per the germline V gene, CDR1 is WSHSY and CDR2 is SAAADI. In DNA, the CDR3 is TGCGCCAGCACCGGCGAACCGGGAACGCAATCAGCCTACGAGCAGTACTTC. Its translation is CASTGEPGTQSAYEQYF.

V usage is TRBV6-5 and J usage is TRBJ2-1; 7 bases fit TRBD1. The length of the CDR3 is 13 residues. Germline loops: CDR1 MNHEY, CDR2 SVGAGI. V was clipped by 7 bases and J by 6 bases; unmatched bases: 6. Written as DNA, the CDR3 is TGTGCCAGCACCGCCTCAGGGGGCAATGAGCAGTTCTTC. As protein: CASTASGGNEQFF.

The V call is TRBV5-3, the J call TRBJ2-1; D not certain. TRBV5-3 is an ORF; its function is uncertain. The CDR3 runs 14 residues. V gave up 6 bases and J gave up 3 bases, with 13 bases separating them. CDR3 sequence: CARTPYGFYNEQFF. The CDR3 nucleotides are TGTGCCAGAACCCCATACGGGTTCTACAATGAGCAGTTCTTC.

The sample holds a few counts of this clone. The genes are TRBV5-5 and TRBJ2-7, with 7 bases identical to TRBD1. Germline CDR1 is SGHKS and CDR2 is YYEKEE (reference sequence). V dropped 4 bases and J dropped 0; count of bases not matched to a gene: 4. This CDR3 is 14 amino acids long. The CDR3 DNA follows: TGTGCCAGCAGCCCGGGACAGAGCTCCTACGAGCAGTACTTC. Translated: CASSPGQSSYEQYF.

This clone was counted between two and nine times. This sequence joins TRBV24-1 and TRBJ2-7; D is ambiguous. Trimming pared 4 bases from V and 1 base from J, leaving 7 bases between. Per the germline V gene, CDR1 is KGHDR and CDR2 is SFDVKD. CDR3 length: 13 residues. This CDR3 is CATSDPESYEQYF. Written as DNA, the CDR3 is TGTGCCACCAGTGACCCTGAGTCCTACGAGCAGTACTTC.

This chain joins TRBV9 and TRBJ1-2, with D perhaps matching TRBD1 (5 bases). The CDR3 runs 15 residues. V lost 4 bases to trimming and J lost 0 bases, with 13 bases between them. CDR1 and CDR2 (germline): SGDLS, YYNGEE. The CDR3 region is CASSPDRASNYGYTF. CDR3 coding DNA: TGTGCCAGCAGCCCTGACAGAGCCTCTAACTATGGCTACACCTTC.

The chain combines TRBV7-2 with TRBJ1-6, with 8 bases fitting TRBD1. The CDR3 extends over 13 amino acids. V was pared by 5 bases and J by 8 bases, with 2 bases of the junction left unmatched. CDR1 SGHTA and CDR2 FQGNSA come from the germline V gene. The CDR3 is CASSDRGDSPLHF. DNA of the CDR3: TGTGCCAGCAGCGACAGGGGTGATTCACCCCTCCACTTT.

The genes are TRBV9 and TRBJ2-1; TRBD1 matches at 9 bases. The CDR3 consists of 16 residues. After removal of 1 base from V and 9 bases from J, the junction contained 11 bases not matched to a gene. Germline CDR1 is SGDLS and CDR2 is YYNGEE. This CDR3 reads CASSVTVDRGVGEQFF. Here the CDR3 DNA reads TGTGCCAGCAGCGTAACCGTGGACAGGGGTGTGGGTGAGCAGTTCTTC.

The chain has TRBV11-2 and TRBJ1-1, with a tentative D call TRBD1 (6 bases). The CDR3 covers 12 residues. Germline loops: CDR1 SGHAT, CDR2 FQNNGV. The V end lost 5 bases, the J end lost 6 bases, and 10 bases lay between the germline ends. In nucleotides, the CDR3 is TGTGCCAGCAGCCAACAGGGTCCTGAAGCTTTCTTT. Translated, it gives CASSQQGPEAFF.

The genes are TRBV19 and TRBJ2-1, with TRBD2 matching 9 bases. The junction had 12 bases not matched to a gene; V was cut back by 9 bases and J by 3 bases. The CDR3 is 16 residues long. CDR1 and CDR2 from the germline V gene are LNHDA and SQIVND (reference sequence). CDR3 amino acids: CASTKAGGGLYNEQFF. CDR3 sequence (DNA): TGTGCCAGCACTAAAGCGGGAGGAGGCCTCTACAATGAGCAGTTCTTC. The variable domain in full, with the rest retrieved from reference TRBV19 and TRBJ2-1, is DGGITQSPKYLFRKEGQNVTLSCEQNLNHDAMYWYRQDPGQGLRLIYYSQIVNDFQKGDIAEGYSVSREKKESFPLTVTSAQKNPTAFYLCASTKAGGGLYNEQFFGPGTRLTVL.

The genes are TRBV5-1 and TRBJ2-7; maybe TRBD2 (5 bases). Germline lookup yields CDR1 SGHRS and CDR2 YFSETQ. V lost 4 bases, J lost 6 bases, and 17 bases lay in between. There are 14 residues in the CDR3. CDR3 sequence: CASSVRGLVTEQYF. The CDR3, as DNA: TGCGCCAGCAGCGTCCGGGGTTTAGTAACCGAGCAGTACTTC. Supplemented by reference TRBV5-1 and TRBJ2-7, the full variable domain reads KAGVTQTPRYLIKTRGQQVTLSCSPISGHRSVSWYQQTPGQGLQFLFEYFSETQRNKGNFPGRFSGRQFSNSRSEMNVSTLELGDSALYLCASSVRGLVTEQYFGPGTRLTVT.

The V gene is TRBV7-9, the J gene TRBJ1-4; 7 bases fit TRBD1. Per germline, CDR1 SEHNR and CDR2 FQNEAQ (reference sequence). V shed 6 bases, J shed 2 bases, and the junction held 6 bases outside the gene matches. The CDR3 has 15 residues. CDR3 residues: CASSSDRPTNEKLFF. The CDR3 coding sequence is TGTGCCAGCAGTTCGGACAGGCCCACTAATGAAAAACTGTTTTTT.

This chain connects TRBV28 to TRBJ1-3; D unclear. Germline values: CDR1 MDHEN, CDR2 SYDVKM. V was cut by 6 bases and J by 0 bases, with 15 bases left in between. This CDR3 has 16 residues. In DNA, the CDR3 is TGTGCCAGCAGCCCCTTGGGAGACTCCTCTGGAAACACCATATATTTT. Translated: CASSPLGDSSGNTIYF.

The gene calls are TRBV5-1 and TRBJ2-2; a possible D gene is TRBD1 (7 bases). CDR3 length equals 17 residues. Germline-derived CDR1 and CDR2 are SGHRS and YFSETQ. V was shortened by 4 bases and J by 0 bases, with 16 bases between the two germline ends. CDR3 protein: CASSPLGGTANTGELFF. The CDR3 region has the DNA TGCGCCAGCAGCCCATTAGGGGGGACAGCGAACACCGGGGAGCTGTTTTTT.

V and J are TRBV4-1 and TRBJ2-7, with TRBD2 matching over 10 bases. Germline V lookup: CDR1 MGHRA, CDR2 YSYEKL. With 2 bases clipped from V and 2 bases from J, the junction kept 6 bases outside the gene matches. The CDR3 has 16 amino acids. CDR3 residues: CASSQRSAGGPYEQYF. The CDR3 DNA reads TGCGCCAGCAGCCAAAGATCAGCGGGAGGGCCCTACGAGCAGTACTTC.

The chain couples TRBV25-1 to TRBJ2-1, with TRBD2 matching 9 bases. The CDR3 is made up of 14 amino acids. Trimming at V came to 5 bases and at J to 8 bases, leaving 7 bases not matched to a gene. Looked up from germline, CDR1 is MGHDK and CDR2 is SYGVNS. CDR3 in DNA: TGTGCCAGCAGTTTTAGCGGGAGTTTGTATGAGCAGTTCTTC. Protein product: CASSFSGSLYEQFF.

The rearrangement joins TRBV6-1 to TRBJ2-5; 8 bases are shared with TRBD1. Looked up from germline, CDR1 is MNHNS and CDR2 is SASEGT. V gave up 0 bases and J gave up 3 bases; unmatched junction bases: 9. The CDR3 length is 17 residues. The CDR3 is CASSEALFGQGKETQYF. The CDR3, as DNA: TGTGCCAGCAGTGAAGCGCTGTTTGGACAGGGTAAAGAGACCCAGTACTTC.

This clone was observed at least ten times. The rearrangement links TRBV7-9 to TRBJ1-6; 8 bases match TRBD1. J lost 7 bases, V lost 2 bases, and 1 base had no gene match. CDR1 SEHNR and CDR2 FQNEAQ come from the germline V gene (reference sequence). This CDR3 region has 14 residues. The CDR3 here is CASSLQGANSPLHF. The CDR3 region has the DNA TGTGCCAGCAGCTTACAGGGGGCAAATTCACCCCTCCACTTT.

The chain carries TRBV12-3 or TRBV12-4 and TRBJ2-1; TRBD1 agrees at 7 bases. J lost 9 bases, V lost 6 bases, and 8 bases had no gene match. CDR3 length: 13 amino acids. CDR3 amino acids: CASRGDSKGEQFF. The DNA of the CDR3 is TGTGCCAGCAGAGGGGACAGTAAAGGTGAGCAGTTCTTC.

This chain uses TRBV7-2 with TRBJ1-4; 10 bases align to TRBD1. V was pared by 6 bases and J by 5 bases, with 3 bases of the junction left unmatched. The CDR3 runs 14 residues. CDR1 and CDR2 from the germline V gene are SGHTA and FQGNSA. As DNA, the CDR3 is TGTGCCAGCAGTAGGGACAGGGGAAATGAAAAACTGTTTTTT. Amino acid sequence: CASSRDRGNEKLFF.

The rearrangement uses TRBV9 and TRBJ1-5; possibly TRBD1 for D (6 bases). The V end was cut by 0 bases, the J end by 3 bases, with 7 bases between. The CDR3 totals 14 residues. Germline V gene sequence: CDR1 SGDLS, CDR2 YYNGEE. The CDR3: CASSVGTVNQPQHF. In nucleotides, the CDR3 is TGTGCCAGCAGCGTAGGGACAGTCAATCAGCCCCAGCATTTT.

The CDR3 reads CASSLGTVHSGNTIYF. CDR3 bases: TGCGCCAGCAGCTTGGGAACAGTACACTCTGGAAACACCATATATTTT. This sequence joins TRBV5-1 and TRBJ1-3; D is ambiguous. Trimming pared 0 bases from V and 0 bases from J, leaving 10 bases between. Germline V CDR1 and CDR2: SGHRS, YFSETQ. There are 16 residues in the CDR3.